This T cell receptor beta chain comes out of a study of blood T cell repertoires in COVID-19. The V gene end was trimmed by 2 bases and the J gene end by 5 bases; junction bases not matched to a gene: 6. Germline-derived CDR1 and CDR2 are SGHAT and FQNNGV. The CDR3 is 14 amino acids. In the authors' methods: How many nucleated cells were present was estimated from reference gene primer amplification. Using immunoSEQ multiplex PCR, the repertoire was profiled, and TCRdb retains in-frame clones only, with some absent. The DNA gave D and trimming, while V, J and clone size come from that table. This sample carries more than 200,000 clones, around four fifths of them seen once, and the ten largest clones take under 4.5%.

V is TRBV11-2 and J is TRBJ2-7; 7 bases align to TRBD1. This TCR derives from a woman aged 40 to 50 with active or convalescent COVID-19. Sequences were obtained from peripheral blood. The CDR3 sequence is CASSLYRDSHEQYF. CDR3 sequence (DNA): TGTGCCAGCAGCTTATACCGGGACAGCCACGAGCAGTACTTC.